This T cell receptor beta chain stems from a study of T cells in Graves' hyperthyroidism and ophthalmopathy. Hyperthyroidism patients were newly diagnosed, had disease duration under 2 months, and were aged 18 to 65 years. Investigators excluded patients with uncontrolled infection, other autoimmune disease, pregnancy or lactation. The investigators amplified TCR beta CDR3 regions from RNA transcripts. Carried out on the TCR CDR3, a first-round RT-PCR used the HTBI primer set. TCRdb re-called the multiplex PCR reads with MiXCR, one entry per CDR3 protein. The sample has more than 300,000 distinct CDR3 sequences, 17% seen once; the top ten hold roughly a third. The ends were cut back, 10 bases at V and 9 bases at J, with 25 bases in the middle. In germline, CDR1 is ENHRY, CDR2 SYGVKD. The CDR3 is 15 residues long. Findings and limits, study-wide: The model foresaw ophthalmopathy a median approximately 6.3 months prior to onset.

This clonotype has only a few counts. As yet, its antigen is unknown. V is TRBV10-3 and J is TRBJ2-1, with D possibly being TRBD2 (6 bases). The origin of this receptor is a woman younger than 45 with Graves' hyperthyroidism that later progressed to Graves' ophthalmopathy. The sequenced material came from blood. The CDR3 region is CATGDLTRDVSEQFF. The CDR3 DNA follows: TGTGCCACCGGGGACTTAACCCGGGACGTGTCTGAGCAGTTCTTC.